This TCR beta chain was sequenced for a study of Ad26.COV2.S vaccination and SARS-CoV-2 variants. Treatment specified: 19 received Ad26.COV2.S at low or high dose, single or two shots; 5 received placebo; per-sample allocation not given. Sampling took place 63 days after the first vaccine or placebo injection. An 18-55-year-old adult in Boston served as donor. The vaccine delivered Wuhan-strain SARS-CoV-2 spike through an Ad26 vector. Generated by immunoSEQ multiplex PCR, the TCRdb table keeps only in-frame clones and is missing some. This sample has about 400,000 clones, with around four fifths found just once. This clone was picked up a small number of times. The clonotype comes from a person aged 18-65 years who received the Ad26.COV2.S COVID-19 vaccine or a placebo. Sample: peripheral blood, taken in a trial of Ad26.COV2.S vaccine versus placebo.

For the CDR3, the DNA is TGTGCCAGCAGCTTTCAGGGGAGGACCGGGGAGCTGTTTTTT. It translates to CASSFQGRTGELFF. The chain carries TRBV7-9 and TRBJ2-2; D could derive from TRBD1 or TRBD2 (6 bases each). CDR1 is SEHNR, CDR2 FQNEAQ, per germline (reference sequence). V lost 3 bases to trimming and J lost 5 bases, with 10 bases between them. The CDR3 consists of 14 residues.